This TCR beta chain was sequenced in a study of blood T cell repertoires in COVID-19. Study information: Acute and convalescent COVID-19 samples came from the United States, Italy and Spain.

CDR3 size: 15 residues. Germline V lookup: CDR1 SEHNR, CDR2 FQNEAQ (reference sequence). The ends were cut back, 4 bases at V and 2 bases at J, with 13 bases in the middle. TCRdb's table, derived via immunoSEQ multiplex PCR, lists solely in-frame clones and lacks some. This table has fewer than 35,000 clones, roughly nine tenths appearing once. This receptor was identified in a man between 70 and 80 years old with active or convalescent COVID-19. The rearrangement joins TRBV7-9 to TRBJ2-3; a weak D match, TRBD2 (5 bases). Material: peripheral blood. The CDR3 bases are TGTGCCAGCAGCTCCCCACACGGGGTCACAGATACGCAGTATTTT. This sequence encodes CASSSPHGVTDTQYF.